These 30 T cell receptor beta chains originate from one sample sequenced in a study of cytomegalovirus exposure and HLA in healthy donors. PCR was performed using 60 Vbeta and 13 Jbeta primers. TCRdb keeps only in-frame clones here, not all; method: immunoSEQ multiplex PCR. Of 95,000 to 150,000 clones in the sample, over 70% are singletons; the top ten hold under 4.5%. Sequencing was performed on PBMCs. Source of these receptors: a man aged 18 to 30 in good health and CMV-seropositive.

The J gene is TRBJ2-2, the V gene TRBV5-1; 9 bases fit TRBD2. With V trimmed by 6 bases and J by 5 bases, 11 bases remained unmatched. Germline V gene sequence: CDR1 SGHRS, CDR2 YFSETQ. CDR3 length: 16 residues. CDR3 sequence reads: CASNRLAGKETGELFF. CDR3 in DNA: TGCGCCAGCAACCGGCTAGCGGGAAAGGAGACCGGGGAGCTGTTTTTT.

The chain carries TRBV5-4 and TRBJ2-5, with a weak D call TRBD2 (6 bases). Trimming removed 4 bases at V and 5 bases at J, with 15 bases between. The germline V gene has CDR1 SGHNT and CDR2 YYREEE (reference sequence). The CDR3 contains 14 residues. This CDR3 is CASSLSGDSETQYF. CDR3 coding DNA: TGTGCCAGCAGCCTATCGGGGGATTCGGAGACCCAGTACTTC.

J is TRBJ2-5 and V is TRBV5-4; TRBD2 aligns across 14 bases. V lost 4 bases and J lost 3; bases outside the gene matches: 2. The length of the CDR3 is 15 residues. CDR1 and CDR2 (germline): SGHNT, YYREEE (reference sequence). CDR3 nucleotides: TGTGCCAGCAGCCTGGGACTAGCGGGGGAAGAGACCCAGTACTTC. Amino acid sequence: CASSLGLAGEETQYF.

This clone has a single count. The chain employs TRBV5-1 and TRBJ2-6, with 7 bases matching TRBD1. The ends lost 2 bases at V and 0 bases at J; junction bases unmatched: 5. Germline V gene lookup returns CDR1 SGHRS and CDR2 YFSETQ. This CDR3 is built from 17 residues. The CDR3 bases are TGCGCCAGCAGCTTCATAGGACAGGTCTCTGGGGCCAACGTCCTGACTTTC. This encodes CASSFIGQVSGANVLTF.

This chain connects TRBV6-1 to TRBJ1-5, with D possibly matching TRBD1 (5 bases). Trimming left V 7 bases short and J 10 bases short, with 14 bases between. The CDR3 totals 12 residues. Germline V gives CDR1 MNHNS, CDR2 SASEGT. The CDR3 spells CASNNLGLPQHF. CDR3 nucleotide sequence: TGTGCCAGCAACAACCTGGGGCTACCCCAGCATTTT.

The V gene is TRBV7-2, the J gene TRBJ1-6; 8 bases map to TRBD1. Germline V gene lookup returns CDR1 SGHTA and CDR2 FQGNSA. The CDR3 contains 15 residues. J lost 12 bases, V lost 5 bases, and 12 bases had no gene match. For the CDR3, the DNA is TGTGCCAGCAGCCAAGCGAGGACAGGGAGGTTACCCCTCCACTTT. Translated, it gives CASSQARTGRLPLHF. The full variable domain, its missing parts supplied by reference TRBV7-2 and TRBJ1-6, is GAGVSQSPSNKVTEKGKDVELRCDPISGHTALYWYRQSLGQGLEFLIYFQGNSAPDKSGLPSDRFSAERTGGSVSTLTIQRTQQEDSAVYLCASSQARTGRLPLHFGNGTRLTVT.

The chain joins TRBV18 to TRBJ1-1; D not certain. With 6 bases removed from V and 1 base from J, the gap between germline ends came to 6 bases. The CDR3 spans 12 residues. Germline V gene lookup returns CDR1 KGHSH and CDR2 LQKENI. The CDR3 sequence is CASSGGNTEAFF. DNA for the CDR3: TGTGCCAGCTCGGGAGGGAACACTGAAGCTTTCTTT.

This rearrangement joins TRBV4-3 to TRBJ2-7, with 10 bases that match TRBD1. After removal of 4 bases from V and 2 bases from J, the junction contained 5 bases not matched to a gene. CDR3 size: 15 residues. Germline V CDR1 and CDR2: LGHNA, YSLEER. The chain's CDR3 is CASSPGTGAAYEQYF. CDR3 DNA: TGCGCCAGCAGCCCAGGGACAGGGGCGGCCTACGAGCAGTACTTC.

The chain carries TRBV6-1 and TRBJ2-1; TRBD1 matches 7 bases. The germline V gene has CDR1 MNHNS and CDR2 SASEGT. Losses at the gene ends were 2 bases for V and 10 bases for J; bases not matched to a gene: 8. The length of the CDR3 is 14 residues. Here the CDR3 reads CASSELDRDREQFF. The CDR3 bases are TGTGCCAGCAGTGAATTAGACAGGGATAGAGAGCAGTTCTTC.

The chain is built from TRBV7-2 and TRBJ2-7; 13 bases are a match to TRBD2. The CDR3 runs 15 residues. V gave up 5 bases and J gave up 6 bases; unmatched junction bases: 7. CDR1 is SGHTA and CDR2 is FQGNSA in the germline V gene. The CDR3 region is CASSELAGGGGEQYF. For the CDR3, the DNA is TGTGCCAGCAGCGAACTAGCGGGAGGGGGGGGCGAGCAGTACTTC.

The gene calls are TRBV15 and TRBJ2-5; a possible D gene is TRBD1 (6 bases). The CDR3 contains 17 residues. Trimming took off 3 bases at V and 6 bases at J, with 23 bases between the two ends. Germline V gene data show CDR1 as LNHNV and CDR2 as YYDKDF (reference sequence). The CDR3 nucleotides are TGTGCCACCAGCAGTGCCACAGGGTACGATACTCGGAAGACCCAGTACTTC. This encodes CATSSATGYDTRKTQYF.

The rearrangement links TRBV2 to TRBJ2-5, with D uncertain. The CDR3 covers 13 residues. Germline V CDR1 and CDR2: SNHLY, FYNNEI. With 6 bases removed from V and 1 base from J, the gap between germline ends came to 9 bases. CDR3 in DNA: TGTGCCAGCAGGGTCGGGTTCCAAGAGACCCAGTACTTC. Translated, it gives CASRVGFQETQYF.

The gene calls are TRBV5-1 and TRBJ1-1; 10 bases are a match to TRBD1. The CDR3 loop spans 14 amino acids. The J segment lost 5 bases and the V segment lost 4 bases, leaving 5 bases of the junction unmatched. Germline loops: CDR1 SGHRS, CDR2 YFSETQ. This chain's CDR3 is CASSTMDRGTEAFF. In DNA form, the CDR3 reads TGCGCCAGCAGCACTATGGACAGGGGGACTGAAGCTTTCTTT.

The J gene is TRBJ2-2, the V gene TRBV4-3, with D uncertain. Per the germline V gene, CDR1 is LGHNA and CDR2 is YSLEER. The CDR3 runs 16 residues. Between the trimmed V and J ends, which lost 0 bases and 2 bases, there was a span of 10 bases. CDR3 coding DNA: TGCGCCAGCAGCCAAGATATTGGGCCAAACACCGGGGAGCTGTTTTTT. Translation: CASSQDIGPNTGELFF.

The sample holds a few counts of this clone. The genes are TRBV18 and TRBJ2-1; possible D gene TRBD1, 6 bases. V lost 0 bases and J lost 8, with 14 bases in between. The CDR3 extends over 15 amino acids. CDR1 KGHSH and CDR2 LQKENI come from the germline V gene. The CDR3 reads CASSPPGQRSDEQFF. CDR3 coding DNA: TGTGCCAGCTCACCACCCGGACAGCGTTCGGATGAGCAGTTCTTC.

The chain has TRBV7-8 and TRBJ1-6; D uncertain. V was cut by 2 bases and J by 7 bases, with 9 bases left in between. The germline V gene encodes CDR1 SGHVS and CDR2 FQNEAQ. CDR3 length: 14 amino acids. The CDR3 sequence is CASSLNRENSPLHF. In nucleotides, the CDR3 is TGTGCCAGCAGCTTAAACAGAGAAAATTCACCCCTCCACTTT.

This clone appeared a few times. The chain links TRBV10-2 to TRBJ2-2, with D possibly matching TRBD1 (6 bases). V lost 6 bases and J 5 bases, leaving 10 bases between the germline ends. The CDR3 has 13 amino acids. Germline-derived CDR1 and CDR2 are WSHSY and SAAADI. Here the CDR3 DNA reads TGCGCCAGCAGCCATGGACAGACCGGGGAGCTGTTTTTT. It encodes CASSHGQTGELFF.

This chain links TRBV30 with TRBJ2-2; D is perhaps TRBD1 (6 bases). V was clipped by 4 bases and J by 2 bases, with 11 bases between them. The length of the CDR3 is 14 residues. The germline V gene has CDR1 GTSNPN and CDR2 SVGIG (reference sequence). In DNA form, the CDR3 reads TGTGCCTGGATCGGGACACCCAACACCGGGGAGCTGTTTTTT. It codes for CAWIGTPNTGELFF.

The rearrangement uses TRBV15 and TRBJ1-4; no reliable D call. Trimming left V 0 bases short and J 8 bases short, with 13 bases between. This CDR3 is 15 amino acids long. Per the germline V gene, CDR1 is LNHNV and CDR2 is YYDKDF (reference sequence). The CDR3 reads CATSRDVSGSEKLFF. The CDR3 bases are TGTGCCACCAGCAGAGATGTTTCGGGTAGCGAAAAACTGTTTTTT. The full variable domain, completed using reference TRBV15 and TRBJ1-4, is DAMVIQNPRYQVTQFGKPVTLSCSQTLNHNVMYWYQQKSSQAPKLLFHYYDKDFNNEADTPDNFQSRRPNTSFCFLDIRSPGLGDTAMYLCATSRDVSGSEKLFFGSGTQLSVL.

This chain joins TRBV7-6 and TRBJ2-1; tentative D call: TRBD2 (7 bases). CDR1 is SGHVS, CDR2 FNYEAQ, per germline. Trimming removed 6 bases from V and 1 base from J, with 19 bases in between. CDR3 length equals 17 residues. The CDR3 loop reads CASSSGGQLKSYNEQFF. The CDR3 region has the DNA TGTGCCAGCAGTTCCGGGGGGCAGCTTAAATCCTACAATGAGCAGTTCTTC.

The J gene is TRBJ2-2, the V gene TRBV30, with unresolved D. This CDR3 is built from 14 residues. Germline CDR1 GTSNPN, CDR2 SVGIG (reference sequence). Trimming removed 2 bases at V and 2 bases at J, with 9 bases between. The CDR3 DNA follows: TGTGCCTGGAGTCCGAGTGCAAACACCGGGGAGCTGTTTTTT. It encodes CAWSPSANTGELFF.

The rearrangement joins TRBV19 to TRBJ1-5, with a tentative D call TRBD1 (5 bases). The CDR3 loop spans 17 amino acids. The germline V gene encodes CDR1 LNHDA and CDR2 SQIVND (reference sequence). Deletions cut 8 bases from V and 0 bases from J, with 20 bases between. The CDR3 sequence is CASSNPTADISNQPQHF. CDR3 DNA: TGTGCCAGTTCGAATCCTACCGCGGACATTAGCAATCAGCCCCAGCATTTT.

The chain combines TRBV14 with TRBJ1-2; D gene uncertain. Germline lookup yields CDR1 SGHDN and CDR2 FVKESK. Deletions cut 1 base from V and 4 bases from J, with 10 bases between. CDR3 size: 14 residues. This chain's CDR3 is CASSQVLRIYGYTF. The CDR3, as DNA: TGTGCCAGCAGCCAAGTTCTGAGGATCTATGGCTACACCTTC.

This sequence joins TRBV7-2 and TRBJ1-1; TRBD1 is a possible D gene (6 bases). CDR1 SGHTA and CDR2 FQGNSA come from the germline V gene. The V end lost 2 bases, the J end lost 0 bases, and 7 bases lay between the germline ends. The CDR3 runs 14 residues. This CDR3 is CASSLRGLNTEAFF. In DNA, the CDR3 is TGTGCCAGCAGCTTAAGGGGGTTGAACACTGAAGCTTTCTTT.

The table lists this clone with a few counts. The V gene is TRBV29-1, the J gene TRBJ1-1; D not certain. V lost 5 bases, J lost 0 bases, and 10 bases lay in between. This CDR3 contains 13 residues. Germline CDR1 is SQVTM and CDR2 is ANQGSEA. CDR3 bases: TGCAGCGTTAGATCCGAGATGAACACTGAAGCTTTCTTT. Amino acid sequence: CSVRSEMNTEAFF.

The V gene is TRBV19, the J gene TRBJ2-5; TRBD1 matches 8 bases. The germline CDR1 and CDR2 sequences are LNHDA and SQIVND (reference sequence). CDR3 length: 16 amino acids. Unmatched junction bases numbered 13, after V lost 5 bases and J lost 5 bases. The CDR3 DNA follows: TGTGCCAGTAGTGCGACAGGGGTAGTTCATATCGAGACCCAGTACTTC. This encodes CASSATGVVHIETQYF.

This chain connects TRBV6-1 to TRBJ1-3; weak D call: TRBD1 (5 bases). V was pared by 0 bases and J by 0 bases, with 6 bases between. The length of the CDR3 is 15 residues. CDR1 is MNHNS and CDR2 is SASEGT in the germline V gene. This CDR3 reads CASSEAGGSGNTIYF. For the CDR3, the DNA is TGTGCCAGCAGTGAAGCGGGGGGCTCTGGAAACACCATATATTTT.

J is TRBJ1-1 and V is TRBV19; D perhaps matches TRBD1 (5 bases). Deletions cut 9 bases from V and 10 bases from J, with 21 bases between. The V gene's germline CDR1 is LNHDA and CDR2 SQIVND (reference sequence). The CDR3 has 13 residues. CDR3 nucleotide sequence: TGTGCCAGCGGGGCCCTATGGTGGGGGGGAGCTTTCTTT. This sequence encodes CASGALWWGGAFF.

The chain carries TRBV30 and TRBJ2-2; 10 bases are a match to TRBD1. The CDR3 loop spans 16 amino acids. V dropped 3 bases and J dropped 4; count of bases not matched to a gene: 8. The germline V gene has CDR1 GTSNPN and CDR2 SVGIG (reference sequence). The CDR3 loop is CAWRLPGQGSTGELFF. CDR3 sequence (DNA): TGTGCCTGGAGGTTGCCGGGACAGGGGTCCACCGGGGAGCTGTTTTTT.

V is TRBV4-1 and J is TRBJ1-3, with 7 bases identical to TRBD1. V lost 3 bases, J lost 4 bases, and 3 bases stayed unmatched. The CDR3 runs 14 residues. CDR1 and CDR2 from the germline V gene are MGHRA and YSYEKL. The CDR3 sequence is CASSQTGYGNTIYF. DNA for the CDR3: TGCGCCAGCAGCCAGACAGGGTACGGAAACACCATATATTTT.